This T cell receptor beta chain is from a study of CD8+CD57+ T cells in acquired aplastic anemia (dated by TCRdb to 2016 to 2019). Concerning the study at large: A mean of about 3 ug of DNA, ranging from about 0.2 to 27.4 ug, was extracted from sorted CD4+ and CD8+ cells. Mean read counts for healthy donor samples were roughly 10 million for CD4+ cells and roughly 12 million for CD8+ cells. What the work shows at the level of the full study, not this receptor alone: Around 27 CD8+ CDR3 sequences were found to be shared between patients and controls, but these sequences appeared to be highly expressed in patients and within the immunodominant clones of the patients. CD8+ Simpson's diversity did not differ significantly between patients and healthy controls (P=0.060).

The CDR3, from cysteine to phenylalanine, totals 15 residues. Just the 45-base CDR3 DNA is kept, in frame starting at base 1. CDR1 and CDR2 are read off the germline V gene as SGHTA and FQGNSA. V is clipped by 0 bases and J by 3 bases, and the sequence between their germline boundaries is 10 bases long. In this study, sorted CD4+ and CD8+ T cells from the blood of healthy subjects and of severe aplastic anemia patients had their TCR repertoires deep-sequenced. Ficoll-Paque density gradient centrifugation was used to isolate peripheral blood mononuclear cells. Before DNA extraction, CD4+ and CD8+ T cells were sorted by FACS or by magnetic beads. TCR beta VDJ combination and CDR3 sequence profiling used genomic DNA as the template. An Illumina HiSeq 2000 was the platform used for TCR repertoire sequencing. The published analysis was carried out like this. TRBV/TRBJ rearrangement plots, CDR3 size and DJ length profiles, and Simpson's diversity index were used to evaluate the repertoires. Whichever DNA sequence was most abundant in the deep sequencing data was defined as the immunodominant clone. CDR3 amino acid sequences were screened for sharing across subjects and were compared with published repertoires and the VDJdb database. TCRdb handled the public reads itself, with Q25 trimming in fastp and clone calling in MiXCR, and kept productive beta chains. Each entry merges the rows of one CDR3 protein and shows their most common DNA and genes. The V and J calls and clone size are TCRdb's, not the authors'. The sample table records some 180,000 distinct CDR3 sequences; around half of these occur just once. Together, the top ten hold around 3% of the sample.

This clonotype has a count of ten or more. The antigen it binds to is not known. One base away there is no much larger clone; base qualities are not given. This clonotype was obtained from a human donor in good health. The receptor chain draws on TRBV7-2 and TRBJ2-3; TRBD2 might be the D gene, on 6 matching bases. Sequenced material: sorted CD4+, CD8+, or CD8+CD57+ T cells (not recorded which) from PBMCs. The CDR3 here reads CASSLAGLPTDTQYF. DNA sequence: TGTGCCAGCAGCTTAGCCGGACTACCGACAGATACGCAGTATTTT.